This entry features one T cell receptor beta chain sequence. Antigen unknown. This CDR3 is also generated by other DNA sequences in the sample. The sample is drawn from a study of T cell responses to AZD1222 COVID-19 vaccine. Sequenced by immunoSEQ multiplex PCR; TCRdb stores in-frame clones only, minus some. Among 200,000 to 250,000 clones, about 93% were seen once, and the ten largest hold around 1%. Trimming left V 7 bases short and J 2 bases short, with 5 bases between. CDR1 MNHEY and CDR2 SVGAGI come from the germline V gene. The CDR3 contains 11 residues. Overall study findings and caveats: Donor demographics were predominantly white British with a female majority; clonal diversity may be underestimated. Among those given AZD1222, only 6 or 7 were seropositive at baseline. No repertoire was sampled before or during the peak T cell response, only after it. Increases in Spike-specific TCR breadth and depth were seen after two AZD1222 doses.

This TCR was sampled from an adult in good health. The chain employs TRBV6-5 and TRBJ1-1; D gene uncertain. Sequencing used peripheral blood, obtained on day 0 of MenACWY control vaccination. Here the CDR3 DNA reads TGTGCCAGCACCCTCAACACTGAAGCTTTCTTT. It codes for CASTLNTEAFF.